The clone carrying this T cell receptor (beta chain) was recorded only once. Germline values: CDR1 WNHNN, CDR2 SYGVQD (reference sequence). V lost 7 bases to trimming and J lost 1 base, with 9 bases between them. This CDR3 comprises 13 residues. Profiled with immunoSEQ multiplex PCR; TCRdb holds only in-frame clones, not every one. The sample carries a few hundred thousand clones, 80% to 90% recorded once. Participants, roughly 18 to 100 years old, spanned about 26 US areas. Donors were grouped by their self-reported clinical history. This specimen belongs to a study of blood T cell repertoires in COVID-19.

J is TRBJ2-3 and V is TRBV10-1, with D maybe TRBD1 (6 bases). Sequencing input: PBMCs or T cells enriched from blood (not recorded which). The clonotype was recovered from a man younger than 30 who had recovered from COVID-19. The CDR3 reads CASNPGGTDTQYF. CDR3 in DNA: TGCGCCAGCAACCCAGGGGGCACAGATACGCAGTATTTT.